Following are 14 T cell receptor beta chains from one sample sequenced in a study of cytomegalovirus exposure and HLA in healthy donors. The PCR employed 60 Vbeta primers together with 13 Jbeta primers. Only in-frame clones appear in the TCRdb table, and some are missing; sequencing was by immunoSEQ multiplex PCR. The sample shows some 190,000 clones, approximately 80% of them seen only once. Sequencing was performed on PBMCs. These receptors were collected from a man younger than 35 in good health and CMV-seronegative.

V usage is TRBV2 and J usage is TRBJ1-1, with a tentative D call TRBD1 (5 bases). Germline lookup yields CDR1 SNHLY and CDR2 FYNNEI. This CDR3 is 13 amino acids long. The V and J ends lost 7 bases and 0 bases respectively, with 9 bases between them. CDR3 residues: CASTEDMNTEAFF. The CDR3 DNA reads TGTGCCAGCACTGAGGACATGAACACTGAAGCTTTCTTT.

The gene calls are TRBV6-6 and TRBJ1-4; TRBD1 aligns across 8 bases. The CDR3 runs to 14 residues. Germline V gene sequence: CDR1 MNHNY, CDR2 SVGAGI (reference sequence). Germline trimming cut 3 bases from V and 4 bases from J; bases unmatched to any gene: 1. The CDR3 loop is CASSYGQGNEKLFF. CDR3 coding DNA: TGTGCCAGCAGTTATGGACAGGGTAATGAAAAACTGTTTTTT.

V gene TRBV2 combines with J gene TRBJ2-7; D is perhaps TRBD2 (6 bases). V was shortened by 0 bases and J by 5 bases, with 14 bases between the two germline ends. CDR3 size: 15 residues. Germline values: CDR1 SNHLY, CDR2 FYNNEI. CDR3 sequence: CASSEARGRSNEQYF. In DNA form, the CDR3 reads TGTGCCAGCAGTGAAGCGCGTGGGAGGTCAAACGAGCAGTACTTC.

This clone showed up just a few times. The V and J genes are TRBV25-1 and TRBJ2-7; possibly TRBD2 for D (5 bases). Trimming took 0 bases from V and 5 from J, leaving 11 bases between them. Per germline, CDR1 MGHDK and CDR2 SYGVNS. This CDR3 has 14 residues. CDR3 sequence (DNA): TGTGCCAGCAGTGAATATGGAGACTACCACGAGCAGTACTTC. Its protein product is CASSEYGDYHEQYF.

Here the CDR3 DNA reads TGTGCCAGCAGCTTGGCGTACGACAAAGGAGGCCATCAGCCCCAGCATTTT. This translates into CASSLAYDKGGHQPQHF. The chain employs TRBV5-4 and TRBJ1-5; D unclear. Germline V lookup: CDR1 SGHNT, CDR2 YYREEE (reference sequence). V was shortened by 0 bases and J by 5 bases, with 18 bases between the two germline ends. The CDR3 spans 17 residues.

About this clone itself: A read error may produce the germline difference seen at one junction end. The V gene is TRBV2, the J gene TRBJ2-7, with a tentative D call TRBD1 (6 bases). The CDR3 loop spans 11 amino acids. From germline, CDR1 is SNHLY and CDR2 FYNNEI. The CDR3 reads CASSGPGQSHF. CDR3 sequence (DNA): TGTGCCAGCAGTGGCCCGGGACAAAGCCACTTC.

This chain links TRBV19 with TRBJ1-5, with D perhaps matching TRBD1 (5 bases). Looked up from germline, CDR1 is LNHDA and CDR2 is SQIVND (reference sequence). Trimming took off 6 bases at V and 4 bases at J, with 13 bases between the two ends. The CDR3 extends over 14 amino acids. The CDR3 here is CASSQGLANQPQHF. The CDR3 bases are TGTGCCAGTAGCCAGGGACTCGCAAATCAGCCCCAGCATTTT.

The chain recombines TRBV9 with TRBJ2-1, with TRBD2 matching 12 bases. J gave up 4 bases and V 3 bases, and 8 bases lay outside the gene matches. Germline assignment: CDR1 SGDLS and CDR2 YYNGEE. The CDR3 covers 17 residues. The CDR3 bases are TGTGCCAGCAGCGCGGAGGCTAGCGGGGGGGCTTACAATGAGCAGTTCTTC. Its translation: CASSAEASGGAYNEQFF.

As DNA, the CDR3 is TGTGCCAGCAGGGGGGCTGGCACCTACGAGCAGTACTTC. Amino acids: CASRGAGTYEQYF. The J gene is TRBJ2-7, the V gene TRBV6-5, with D perhaps TRBD1 (6 bases). CDR1 is MNHEY, CDR2 SVGAGI, per germline. Trimming pared 6 bases from V and 2 bases from J, leaving 11 bases between. This CDR3 spans 13 amino acids.

Here the CDR3 DNA reads TGTGCCAGCAGCCAAGATGTCCTAGCGGGGAGCCAAGAGACCCAGTACTTC. Translating it yields CASSQDVLAGSQETQYF. The chain carries TRBV4-2 and TRBJ2-5; 9 bases are shared with TRBD2. Germline loops: CDR1 LGHNA, CDR2 YNFKEQ. This CDR3 is 17 amino acids long. V dropped 0 bases and J dropped 1; count of bases not matched to a gene: 6.

The CDR3 DNA reads TGTGCCAGCAGTCCACAGGGGCCGTCGGGAGAGCAGTACTTC. The encoded protein is CASSPQGPSGEQYF. The genes are TRBV6-5 and TRBJ2-7; 7 nucleotides agree with TRBD1. The CDR3 runs to 14 residues. Trimming at V came to 5 bases and at J to 7 bases, leaving 11 bases not matched to a gene. Per the germline V gene, CDR1 is MNHEY and CDR2 is SVGAGI.

This clone was seen more than once but under ten times. This chain joins TRBV19 and TRBJ2-1; the D gene is possibly TRBD1 (8 bases). V lost 5 bases and J lost 6, with 17 bases in between. CDR1 LNHDA and CDR2 SQIVND come from the germline V gene (reference sequence). The CDR3 is 15 residues long. The CDR3 DNA sequence: TGTGCCAGTAGTTGGGGGGGACAGGCAGGCAATGAGCAGTTCTTC. Translation: CASSWGGQAGNEQFF.

The sample holds a few counts of this clone. The V and J genes are TRBV6-1 and TRBJ2-1; weak D call: TRBD1 (5 bases). Germline assignment: CDR1 MNHNS and CDR2 SASEGT. This CDR3 spans 15 amino acids. Trimming stripped 10 bases from V and 5 bases from J, with 21 bases between. Here the CDR3 DNA reads TGTGCCACCCCTCGCCCCTGCACAGGACACAATGAGCAGTTCTTC. It codes for CATPRPCTGHNEQFF.

V usage is TRBV6-1 and J usage is TRBJ1-1; the match to TRBD1 covers 8 bases. V trimming: 5 bases; J trimming: 6 bases; junction bases outside the gene matches: 5. CDR1 and CDR2 from the germline V gene are MNHNS and SASEGT. The CDR3 has 13 amino acids. As DNA, the CDR3 is TGTGCCAGCAGTCGGACAGGGAGGGCTGAAGCTTTCTTT. This sequence encodes CASSRTGRAEAFF.